The 23 T cell receptor beta chains listed next were all sequenced from one sample in a study of blood T cell repertoires in COVID-19. Profiling relied on immunoSEQ multiplex PCR, and the TCRdb table lists in-frame clones only, not all of them. Of 150,000 to 180,000 clones in the sample, roughly 80% were seen once. What was sequenced was peripheral blood. The receptors originated from an elderly man with acute or convalescent COVID-19.

This chain connects TRBV6-1 to TRBJ1-2, with a possible D match to TRBD1 (6 bases). V dropped 3 bases and J dropped 4 bases, with 12 bases sitting between them. Per the germline V gene, CDR1 is MNHNS and CDR2 is SASEGT. The CDR3 has 14 residues. CDR3: CASSDPGVPYGYTF. The CDR3, as DNA: TGTGCCAGCAGTGACCCAGGGGTCCCCTATGGCTACACCTTC.

The chain joins TRBV6-4 to TRBJ2-7; 7 bases agree with TRBD2. Germline V gives CDR1 MRHNA, CDR2 SNTAGT. The trim removed 6 bases at V and 2 bases at J, leaving 4 bases unmatched. CDR3 size: 13 residues. CDR3 DNA sequence: TGTGCCAGCAGCGGACTAGAGGCCTACGAGCAGTACGTC. Translated: CASSGLEAYEQYV.

The rearrangement uses TRBV30 and TRBJ2-7; 10 bases match TRBD1. There are 14 residues in the CDR3. Germline assignment: CDR1 GTSNPN and CDR2 SVGIG (reference sequence). The trim removed 2 bases at V and 3 bases at J, leaving 4 bases unmatched. CDR3 bases: TGTGCCTGGAGTTACGACAGGGGGCACTACGAGCAGTACTTC. Its translation: CAWSYDRGHYEQYF.

The genes are TRBV28 and TRBJ2-2, with D perhaps TRBD2 (6 bases). V lost 2 bases to trimming and J lost 5 bases, with 12 bases between them. Per germline, CDR1 MDHEN and CDR2 SYDVKM. The CDR3 contains 15 residues. Written as DNA, the CDR3 is TGTGCCAGCAGTTTACCGGGGGATGGGACCGGGGAGCTGTTTTTT. This gives the protein CASSLPGDGTGELFF.

The chain links TRBV11-2 to TRBJ2-6, with D tentatively TRBD2 (7 bases). This CDR3 comprises 17 residues. Germline-derived CDR1 and CDR2 are SGHAT and FQNNGV. The V and J ends lost 1 base and 2 bases respectively, with 12 bases between them. The CDR3, as DNA: TGTGCCAGCAGCTTAGGCTGGGGGGGCCCTGGGGCCAACGTCCTGACTTTC. Its protein product is CASSLGWGGPGANVLTF.

The chain uses TRBV20-1 and TRBJ1-4; D remains ambiguous. The CDR3 covers 11 residues. CDR1 and CDR2 (germline): DFQATT, SNEGSKA (reference sequence). V lost 6 bases and J 8 bases, leaving 10 bases between the germline ends. CDR3: CSARRREKLFF. Here the CDR3 DNA reads TGCAGTGCGAGGAGGCGCGAAAAACTGTTTTTT.

This sequence joins TRBV5-6 and TRBJ2-3; weak D call: TRBD1 (5 bases). CDR1 is SGHDT and CDR2 is YYEEEE in the germline V gene. Deletions cut 1 base from V and 0 bases from J, with 12 bases between. The CDR3 runs 16 residues. This CDR3 reads CASSLSRVGSTDTQYF. Written as DNA, the CDR3 is TGTGCCAGCAGCTTGTCCAGGGTAGGGAGCACAGATACGCAGTATTTT.

This chain links TRBV5-4 with TRBJ1-6; D remains ambiguous. Deletions cut 10 bases from V and 5 bases from J, with 19 bases between. The germline V gene has CDR1 SGHNT and CDR2 YYREEE (reference sequence). This CDR3 spans 15 amino acids. CDR3: CAHPAGVPNNSPLHF. Written as DNA, the CDR3 is TGTGCCCATCCCGCCGGGGTGCCGAATAATTCACCCCTCCACTTT.

The V and J genes are TRBV29-1 and TRBJ1-2, with D unresolved. The V end was cut by 7 bases, the J end by 3 bases, with 9 bases between. Germline CDR1 reads SQVTM; CDR2 reads ANQGSEA. The CDR3 is made up of 11 amino acids. The CDR3 loop is CSGFGDYGYTF. The CDR3 bases are TGCAGCGGGTTCGGGGACTATGGCTACACCTTC.

A note on this clone: This sample includes further DNA sequences coding for the same CDR3. The rearrangement uses TRBV7-9 and TRBJ1-3; D is unresolved. CDR3 size: 13 residues. Trimming stripped 5 bases from V and 5 bases from J, with 10 bases between. Germline V CDR1 and CDR2: SEHNR, FQNEAQ (reference sequence). CDR3 nucleotide sequence: TGTGCCAGCAGCCCAACCACTCGAAACACCATATATTTT. This gives the protein CASSPTTRNTIYF.

V and J are TRBV5-1 and TRBJ2-3, with 12 bases aligning to TRBD2. The CDR3 contains 15 residues. V was pared by 2 bases and J by 6 bases, with 4 bases of the junction left unmatched. From germline, CDR1 is SGHRS and CDR2 YFSETQ. The CDR3 region has the DNA TGCGCCAGCAGCTTATTTACTAGCGGGGGGGATACGCAGTATTTT. Translation gives CASSLFTSGGDTQYF.

The chain is built from TRBV3-1 (or the pseudogene TRBV3-2) and TRBJ2-1, with TRBD1 as a possible D gene (6 bases). The V gene lost 3 bases and the J gene lost 4 bases, with 16 bases spanning the gap. The CDR3 is made up of 16 amino acids. The germline CDR1 and CDR2 sequences are LGHDT and YNNKEL (reference sequence). CDR3 loop: CASSHVGRQGYNEQFF. CDR3 nucleotides: TGTGCCAGCAGCCACGTTGGGCGGCAGGGGTACAATGAGCAGTTCTTC.

This chain uses TRBV2 with TRBJ1-2; 10 positions match TRBD1. The trim removed 4 bases at V and 5 bases at J, leaving 7 bases unmatched. Germline V gives CDR1 SNHLY, CDR2 FYNNEI. This CDR3 is built from 15 residues. The CDR3 spells CASSVETGGAYGYTF. CDR3 coding DNA: TGTGCCAGCAGTGTCGAGACAGGGGGCGCATATGGCTACACCTTC. The whole variable domain, remainder taken from reference TRBV2 and TRBJ1-2, is EPEVTQTPSHQVTQMGQEVILRCVPISNHLYFYWYRQILGQKVEFLVSFYNNEISEKSEIFDDQFSVERPDGSNFTLKIRSTKLEDSAMYFCASSVETGGAYGYTFGSGTRLTVV.

This clone came up a few times. The rearrangement uses TRBV4-2 and TRBJ2-2; 10 bases match TRBD1. The V gene's germline CDR1 is LGHNA and CDR2 YNFKEQ. The CDR3 is made up of 17 amino acids. J gave up 0 bases and V 3 bases, and 4 bases lay outside the gene matches. CDR3 DNA: TGTGCCAGCAGCCATGCCGGGACAGGGGCGAACACCGGGGAGCTGTTTTTT. Translated, it gives CASSHAGTGANTGELFF.

V and J are TRBV5-1 and TRBJ1-4; the match to TRBD1 covers 10 bases. V shed 4 bases and J 8 bases; nucleotides not matched to a gene: 8. The germline gives CDR1 SGHRS, CDR2 YFSETQ. This CDR3 has 15 residues. Here the CDR3 DNA reads TGCGCCAGCAGCGGCCGGGACAGGGGTGGAGAAAAACTGTTTTTT. It is translated as CASSGRDRGGEKLFF.

This clone was seen only once. Because the CDR3 is missing its conserved closing phenylalanine or tryptophan, this is likely a read error. No DNA is shown, since the ends of the CDR3 on it are uncertain; the CDR3 is the one TCRdb lists. The gene calls are TRBV3-1 (or the pseudogene TRBV3-2) and TRBJ1-1; the table gives TRBD1 as D, unverified against the DNA. A total of 10 residues make up the CDR3, ends included. The germline CDR1 and CDR2 sequences are LGHDT and YNNKEL (reference sequence). This CDR3 reads CASSQDGERG.

The rearrangement links TRBV19 to TRBJ2-2; 9 bases agree with TRBD1. V lost 5 bases, J lost 5 bases, and 15 bases stayed unmatched. Germline V gene data show CDR1 as LNHDA and CDR2 as SQIVND (reference sequence). The CDR3 sequence is 18 residues long. CDR3 in amino acids: CASSLLPPTGGWTGELFF. The CDR3 DNA sequence: TGTGCCAGTAGTCTCCTTCCGCCGACAGGGGGGTGGACCGGGGAGCTGTTTTTT.

V and J are TRBV24-1 and TRBJ2-5, with D possibly matching TRBD2 (5 bases). Germline-derived CDR1 and CDR2 are KGHDR and SFDVKD. The CDR3 runs 14 residues. V was pared by 2 bases and J by 5 bases, with 11 bases between. CDR3 DNA sequence: TGTGCCACCAGTGATTGGGAGATTTACGAGACCCAGTACTTC. Translated: CATSDWEIYETQYF.

The chain is built from TRBV6-5 and TRBJ1-3, with D possibly matching TRBD1 (5 bases). V dropped 10 bases and J dropped 3 bases, with 13 bases sitting between them. Germline CDR1 and CDR2: MNHEY and SVGAGI. CDR3 length equals 13 residues. This chain's CDR3 is CATRDSGGNTIYF. CDR3 DNA: TGTGCCACCCGGGACTCGGGTGGAAACACCATATATTTT.

This sequence joins TRBV3-1 (or the pseudogene TRBV3-2) and TRBJ1-5; D is undetermined. The CDR3 covers 14 residues. Trimming stripped 0 bases from V and 4 bases from J, with 7 bases between. CDR1 and CDR2 (germline): LGHDT, YNNKEL (reference sequence). In DNA, the CDR3 is TGTGCCAGCAGCCAAGAGAGCAGGAATCAGCCCCAGCATTTT. Protein product: CASSQESRNQPQHF.

The rearrangement joins TRBV5-1 to TRBJ2-1, with a possible D match to TRBD2 (5 bases). This CDR3 comprises 14 residues. From germline, CDR1 is SGHRS and CDR2 YFSETQ. Trimming removed 4 bases at V and 8 bases at J, with 16 bases between. CDR3 in DNA: TGCGCCAGCAGCCTCCTAGAGGGATTGGATGAGCAGTTCTTC. Protein sequence: CASSLLEGLDEQFF.

CDR3 sequence (DNA): TGCGCCAGCAGCTCCGGGACAGACAAAGAGACCCAGTACTTC. This encodes CASSSGTDKETQYF. The rearrangement links TRBV5-1 to TRBJ2-5, with TRBD1 matching 7 bases. This CDR3 comprises 14 residues. The germline CDR1 and CDR2 sequences are SGHRS and YFSETQ. V gave up 3 bases and J gave up 3 bases; unmatched junction bases: 5. Based on the CDR3 plus reference TRBV5-1 and TRBJ2-5, the full variable domain is KAGVTQTPRYLIKTRGQQVTLSCSPISGHRSVSWYQQTPGQGLQFLFEYFSETQRNKGNFPGRFSGRQFSNSRSEMNVSTLELGDSALYLCASSSGTDKETQYFGPGTRLLVL.

This chain connects TRBV19 to TRBJ2-3; D gene unclear. The V end was cut by 5 bases, the J end by 0 bases, with 15 bases between. Germline V gene sequence: CDR1 LNHDA, CDR2 SQIVND (reference sequence). CDR3 length: 16 residues. The CDR3 coding sequence is TGTGCCAGTAGTGTTAAGACTCCACCTAGCACAGATACGCAGTATTTT. It specifies CASSVKTPPSTDTQYF.